The 18 T cell receptor beta chains below were found in one sample sequenced in a study of T cell responses to AZD1222 COVID-19 vaccine. Here immunoSEQ multiplex PCR was the method, and the copy in TCRdb shows in-frame clones only, minus some. This sample has 200,000 or so clones, with almost 95% found just once. Here the sequenced sample was peripheral blood, taken on day 0 of AZD1222 vaccination. The receptors come from an adult in good health.

The rearrangement joins TRBV30 to TRBJ1-4; D is unresolved. Germline V gene lookup returns CDR1 GTSNPN and CDR2 SVGIG (reference sequence). The V end was cut by 0 bases, the J end by 8 bases, with 13 bases between. The CDR3 runs 14 residues. The CDR3: CAWSVIWPTEKLFF. CDR3 DNA: TGTGCCTGGAGTGTAATTTGGCCCACCGAAAAACTGTTTTTT.

This clone has only one observation. This chain connects TRBV7-9 to TRBJ1-1; maybe TRBD1 (6 bases). The CDR3 contains 17 residues. V was shortened by 6 bases and J by 5 bases, with 25 bases between the two germline ends. CDR1 SEHNR and CDR2 FQNEAQ come from the germline V gene (reference sequence). CDR3 in DNA: TGTGCCAGCAGTGTTATACCGGGACACTCGTCGGGGACTGAAGCTTTCTTT. This gives the protein CASSVIPGHSSGTEAFF.

The V and J genes are TRBV29-1 and TRBJ2-3; unclear D gene. This CDR3 contains 9 residues. Germline-derived CDR1 and CDR2 are SQVTM and ANQGSEA. V lost 7 bases and J lost 7, with 6 bases in between. The CDR3 sequence is CSAENTQYF. As DNA, the CDR3 is TGCAGCGCAGAGAATACGCAGTATTTT.

This clone appeared once. The genes are TRBV5-5 and TRBJ2-7; possibly TRBD1 for D (6 bases). V was trimmed by 4 bases and J by 4 bases, leaving 18 bases between them. The CDR3 loop spans 15 amino acids. In germline, CDR1 is SGHKS, CDR2 YYEKEE (reference sequence). The chain's CDR3 is CASSNGPGQGYEQYF. The CDR3 DNA follows: TGTGCCAGCAGCAATGGACCGGGACAAGGATACGAGCAGTACTTC.

The chain links TRBV29-1 to TRBJ1-2; D gene uncertain. Germline lookup yields CDR1 SQVTM and CDR2 ANQGSEA. V gave up 4 bases and J gave up 0 bases, with 15 bases separating them. This CDR3 has 15 residues. The CDR3 loop reads CSVADTRVANYGYTF. The CDR3 nucleotides are TGCAGCGTTGCCGATACAAGGGTAGCTAACTATGGCTACACCTTC.

This clone occurred once. The rearrangement links TRBV3-1 (or the pseudogene TRBV3-2) to TRBJ2-7; the match to TRBD1 covers 9 bases. V lost 5 bases and J lost 4; bases outside the gene matches: 9. Germline V gene lookup returns CDR1 LGHDT and CDR2 YNNKEL (reference sequence). The CDR3 runs 15 residues. The CDR3 DNA follows: TGTGCCAGCAGCATCGGGACAGGGACTCTATACGAGCAGTACTTC. As protein: CASSIGTGTLYEQYF.

The rearrangement uses TRBV21-1 and TRBJ2-1. TRBV21-1 has pseudogene status. The CDR3 runs 14 residues. The CDR3 nucleotides read TGTGCCAGCAGCAAAGTCGGACCATACAATGAGCAGTTCTTC. The encoded protein is CASSKVGPYNEQFF.

The chain links TRBV7-3 to TRBJ2-1; D remains unclear. The CDR3 has 14 amino acids. The germline V gene has CDR1 SGHTA and CDR2 FQGTGA. Trimming removed 0 bases at V and 2 bases at J, with 5 bases between. Written as DNA, the CDR3 is TGTGCCAGCAGCTTAACACCCACCTACAATGAGCAGTTCTTC. It encodes CASSLTPTYNEQFF. Full variable domain (rest looked up from reference TRBV7-3 and TRBJ2-1): GAGVSQTPSNKVTEKGKYVELRCDPISGHTALYWYRQSLGQGPEFLIYFQGTGAADDSGLPNDRFFAVRPEGSVSTLKIQRTERGDSAVYLCASSLTPTYNEQFFGPGTRLTVL.

The chain joins TRBV6-5 to TRBJ1-1; D is unresolved. The CDR3 covers 11 residues. Between the trimmed V and J ends, which lost 6 bases and 6 bases, there was a span of 8 bases. The germline V gene encodes CDR1 MNHEY and CDR2 SVGAGI. The CDR3 loop reads CASSPRPEAFF. The CDR3 DNA is TGTGCCAGCAGCCCCAGGCCTGAAGCTTTCTTT.

The V gene is TRBV28, the J gene TRBJ1-2, with D possibly being TRBD1 (6 bases). CDR1 MDHEN and CDR2 SYDVKM come from the germline V gene. Trimming removed 5 bases from V and 6 bases from J, with 19 bases in between. This CDR3 has 15 residues. CDR3 coding DNA: TGTGCCAGCAGTCTCCGGGACATCTTAAGGGATGGCTACACCTTC. Translation: CASSLRDILRDGYTF.

V usage is TRBV6-5 and J usage is TRBJ1-1; D gene unclear. The germline V gene encodes CDR1 MNHEY and CDR2 SVGAGI. V dropped 2 bases and J dropped 1 base, with 8 bases sitting between them. The CDR3 is 14 residues long. The CDR3 sequence: CASSYVSPNTEAFF. The CDR3 DNA reads as TGTGCCAGCAGTTACGTGTCCCCGAACACTGAAGCTTTCTTT.

The chain joins TRBV6-5 to TRBJ1-3; D is uncertain. The CDR3 extends over 14 amino acids. CDR1 MNHEY and CDR2 SVGAGI come from the germline V gene. V was cut by 8 bases and J by 4 bases, with 15 bases left in between. CDR3 DNA: TGTGCCAGCCGTAACTCTGGGGAAGGAAACACCATATATTTT. It is translated as CASRNSGEGNTIYF.

This clone showed up just a few times. The chain recombines TRBV6-1 with TRBJ1-6; 7 nucleotides match TRBD1. CDR1 is MNHNS, CDR2 SASEGT, per germline. The V and J ends lost 3 bases and 9 bases, in that order; junction bases with no gene match: 5. This CDR3 spans 14 amino acids. Here the CDR3 DNA reads TGTGCCAGCAGTGAGACAGGGTGGGGTTCACCCCTCCACTTT. Translating it yields CASSETGWGSPLHF.

This clone was seen only a few times. The chain couples TRBV6-1 to TRBJ2-3; 7 nucleotides line up with TRBD1. Germline CDR1 and CDR2: MNHNS and SASEGT. This CDR3 has 15 residues. Losses at the gene ends were 3 bases for V and 4 bases for J; bases not matched to a gene: 7. CDR3 nucleotide sequence: TGTGCCAGCAGTGAGGTGACAGGGTCAGCAGATACGCAGTATTTT. Translating gives CASSEVTGSADTQYF.

The rearrangement links TRBV3-1 (or the pseudogene TRBV3-2) to TRBJ1-1, with D uncertain. There are 13 residues in the CDR3. The germline V and J ends were trimmed by 8 bases and 1 base, with 11 bases remaining between them. Germline V gene sequence: CDR1 LGHDT, CDR2 YNNKEL (reference sequence). The CDR3: CASQIRGNTEAFF. In DNA form, the CDR3 reads TGTGCCAGCCAAATCCGGGGGAACACTGAAGCTTTCTTT.

CDR3 sequence: CSVVLPSYNEQFF. In nucleotides, the CDR3 is TGCAGCGTTGTCCTACCATCCTACAATGAGCAGTTCTTC. The J gene is TRBJ2-1, the V gene TRBV29-1; D ambiguous. The V gene lost 4 bases and the J gene lost 1 base, with 8 bases spanning the gap. This CDR3 spans 13 amino acids. From germline, CDR1 is SQVTM and CDR2 ANQGSEA.

This chain uses TRBV30 with TRBJ2-1; no definite D call. V was pared by 3 bases and J by 2 bases, with 14 bases between. Germline V gene data show CDR1 as GTSNPN and CDR2 as SVGIG (reference sequence). The CDR3 length is 15 residues. The CDR3 sequence is CAWSDHEPTYNEQFF. DNA for the CDR3: TGTGCCTGGAGCGACCACGAACCTACCTACAATGAGCAGTTCTTC.

The chain combines TRBV6-5 with TRBJ1-1; D call uncertain. V shed 0 bases and J shed 1 base, with 3 bases lying between them. CDR1 MNHEY and CDR2 SVGAGI come from the germline V gene. This CDR3 is built from 13 residues. The chain's CDR3 is CASSYSQNTEAFF. DNA of the CDR3: TGTGCCAGCAGTTACTCTCAGAACACTGAAGCTTTCTTT.